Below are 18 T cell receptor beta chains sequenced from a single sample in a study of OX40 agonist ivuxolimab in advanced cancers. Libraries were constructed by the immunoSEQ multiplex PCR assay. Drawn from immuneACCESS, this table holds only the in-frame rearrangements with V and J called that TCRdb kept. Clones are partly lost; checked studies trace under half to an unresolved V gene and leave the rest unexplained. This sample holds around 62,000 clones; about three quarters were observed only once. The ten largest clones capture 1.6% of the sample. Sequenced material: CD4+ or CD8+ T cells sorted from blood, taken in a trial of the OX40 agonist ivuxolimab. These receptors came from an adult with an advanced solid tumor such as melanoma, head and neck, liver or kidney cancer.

The DNA of the CDR3 is TGTGCCTGGAGTGTTGGTCTAGCGGGGGGGCCAAGGTTCGCGTATACGCAGTATTTT. Translation gives CAWSVGLAGGPRFAYTQYF. This chain links TRBV30 with TRBJ2-3; 12 positions match TRBD2. Germline trimming cut 0 bases from V and 7 bases from J; bases unmatched to any gene: 17. The CDR3 sequence is 19 residues long. Germline assignment: CDR1 GTSNPN and CDR2 SVGIG (reference sequence).

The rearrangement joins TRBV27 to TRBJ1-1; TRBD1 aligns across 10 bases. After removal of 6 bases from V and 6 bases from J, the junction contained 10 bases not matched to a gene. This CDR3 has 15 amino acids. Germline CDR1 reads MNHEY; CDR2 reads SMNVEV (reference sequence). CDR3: CASRDPGQGIAEAFF. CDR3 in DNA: TGTGCCAGCAGGGATCCGGGACAGGGGATCGCTGAAGCTTTCTTT.

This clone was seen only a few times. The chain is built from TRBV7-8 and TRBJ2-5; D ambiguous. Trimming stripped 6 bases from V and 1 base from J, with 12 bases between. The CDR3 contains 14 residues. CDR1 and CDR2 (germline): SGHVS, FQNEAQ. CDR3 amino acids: CASRPSGGQETQYF. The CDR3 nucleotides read TGTGCCAGCAGGCCATCGGGTGGCCAAGAGACCCAGTACTTC.

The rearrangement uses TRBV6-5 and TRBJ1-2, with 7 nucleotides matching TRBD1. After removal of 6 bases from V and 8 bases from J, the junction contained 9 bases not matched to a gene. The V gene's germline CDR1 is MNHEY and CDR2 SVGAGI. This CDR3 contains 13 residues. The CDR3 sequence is CASSLRTGLGYTF. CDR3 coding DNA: TGTGCCAGCAGCCTCCGGACAGGCTTAGGCTACACCTTC.

The CDR3 spells CASRRSLQGDYGYTF. CDR3 nucleotide sequence: TGTGCCAGCAGACGAAGTCTCCAGGGTGACTATGGCTACACCTTC. The V gene is TRBV6-4, the J gene TRBJ1-2; D may be TRBD1 (5 bases). V dropped 6 bases and J dropped 3 bases, with 17 bases sitting between them. The V gene's germline CDR1 is MRHNA and CDR2 SNTAGT. The CDR3 is made up of 15 amino acids.

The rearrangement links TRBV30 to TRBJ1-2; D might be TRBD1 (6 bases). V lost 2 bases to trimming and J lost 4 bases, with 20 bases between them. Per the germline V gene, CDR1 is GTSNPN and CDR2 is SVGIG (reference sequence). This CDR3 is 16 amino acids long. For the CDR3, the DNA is TGTGCCTGGAGTCCCAAATTGGGGGGCGGTGGCTATGGCTACACCTTC. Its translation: CAWSPKLGGGGYGYTF.

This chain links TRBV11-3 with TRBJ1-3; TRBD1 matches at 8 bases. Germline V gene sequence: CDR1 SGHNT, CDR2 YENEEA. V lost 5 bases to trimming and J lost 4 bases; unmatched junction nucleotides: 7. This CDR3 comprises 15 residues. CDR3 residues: CASSQGATEGNTIYF. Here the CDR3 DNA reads TGTGCCAGCAGCCAGGGGGCTACCGAGGGAAACACCATATATTTT.

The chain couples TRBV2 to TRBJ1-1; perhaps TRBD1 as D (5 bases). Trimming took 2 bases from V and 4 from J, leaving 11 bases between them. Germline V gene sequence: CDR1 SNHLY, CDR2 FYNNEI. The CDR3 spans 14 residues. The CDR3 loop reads CASSEQGIATEAFF. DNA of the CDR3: TGTGCCAGCAGTGAACAGGGTATAGCCACTGAAGCTTTCTTT.

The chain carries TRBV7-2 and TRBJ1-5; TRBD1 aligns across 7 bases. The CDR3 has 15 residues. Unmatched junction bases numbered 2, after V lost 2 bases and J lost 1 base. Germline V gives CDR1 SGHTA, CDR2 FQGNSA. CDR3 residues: CASSLYRGSNQPQHF. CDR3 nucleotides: TGTGCCAGCAGCTTATACAGGGGCAGCAATCAGCCCCAGCATTTT. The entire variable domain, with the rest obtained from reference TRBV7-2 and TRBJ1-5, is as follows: GAGVSQSPSNKVTEKGKDVELRCDPISGHTALYWYRQSLGQGLEFLIYFQGNSAPDKSGLPSDRFSAERTGGSVSTLTIQRTQQEDSAVYLCASSLYRGSNQPQHFGDGTRLSIL.

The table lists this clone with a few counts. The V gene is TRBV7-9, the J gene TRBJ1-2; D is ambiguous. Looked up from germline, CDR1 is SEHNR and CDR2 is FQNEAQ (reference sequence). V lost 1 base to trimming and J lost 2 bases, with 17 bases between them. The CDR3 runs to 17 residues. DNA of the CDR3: TGTGCCAGCAGCTTAGTTATTTGGGCAGACCCCAACTATGGCTACACCTTC. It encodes CASSLVIWADPNYGYTF.

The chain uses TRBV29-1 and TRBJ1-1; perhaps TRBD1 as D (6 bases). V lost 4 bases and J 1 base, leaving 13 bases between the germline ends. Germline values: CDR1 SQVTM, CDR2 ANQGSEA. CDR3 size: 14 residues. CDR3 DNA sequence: TGCAGCGTTGGAGGATTACAGGGGAACACTGAAGCTTTCTTT. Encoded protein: CSVGGLQGNTEAFF. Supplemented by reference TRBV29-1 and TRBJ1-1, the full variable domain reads SAVISQKPSRDICQRGTSLTIQCQVDSQVTMMFWYRQQPGQSLTLIATANQGSEATYESGFVIDKFPISRPNLTFSTLTVSNMSPEDSSIYLCSVGGLQGNTEAFFGQGTRLTVV.

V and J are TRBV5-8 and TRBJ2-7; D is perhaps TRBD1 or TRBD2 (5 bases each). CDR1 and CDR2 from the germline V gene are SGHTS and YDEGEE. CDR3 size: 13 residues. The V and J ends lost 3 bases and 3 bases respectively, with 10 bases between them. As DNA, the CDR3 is TGTGCCAGCAGCTACACAGGACTCTACGAGCAGTACTTC. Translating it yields CASSYTGLYEQYF. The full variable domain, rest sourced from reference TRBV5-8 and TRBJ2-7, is EAGVTQSPTHLIKTRGQQATLRCSPISGHTSVYWYQQALGLGLQFLLWYDEGEERNRGNFPPRFSGRQFPNYSSELNVNALELEDSALYLCASSYTGLYEQYFGPGTRLTVT.

The CDR3 DNA sequence: TGCGCCAGCAGCCGAGGTAGCGGGCAAAGCACAGATACGCAGTATTTT. This sequence encodes CASSRGSGQSTDTQYF. The rearrangement uses TRBV4-1 and TRBJ2-3; 7 bases are a match to TRBD2. CDR1 is MGHRA and CDR2 is YSYEKL in the germline V gene. The junction had 7 bases not matched to a gene; V was cut back by 4 bases and J by 0 bases. The CDR3 consists of 16 residues.

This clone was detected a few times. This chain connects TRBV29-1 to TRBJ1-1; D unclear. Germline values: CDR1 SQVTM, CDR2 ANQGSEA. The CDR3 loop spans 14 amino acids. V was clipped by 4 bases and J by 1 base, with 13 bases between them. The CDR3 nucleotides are TGCAGCGTTGCCCTGTTGAGGAGGAACACTGAAGCTTTCTTT. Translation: CSVALLRRNTEAFF.

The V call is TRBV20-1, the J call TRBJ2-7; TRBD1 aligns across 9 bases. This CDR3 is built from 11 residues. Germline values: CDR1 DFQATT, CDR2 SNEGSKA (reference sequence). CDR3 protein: CSNRGLYEQYF. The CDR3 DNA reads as TGCAGCAACAGGGGGCTTTACGAGCAGTACTTC.

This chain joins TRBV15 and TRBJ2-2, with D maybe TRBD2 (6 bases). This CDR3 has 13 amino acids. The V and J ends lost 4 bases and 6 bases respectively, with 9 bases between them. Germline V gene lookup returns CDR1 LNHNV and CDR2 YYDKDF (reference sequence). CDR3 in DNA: TGTGCCACCAGCACGGGGGTGGCCGGGGAGCTGTTTTTT. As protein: CATSTGVAGELFF.

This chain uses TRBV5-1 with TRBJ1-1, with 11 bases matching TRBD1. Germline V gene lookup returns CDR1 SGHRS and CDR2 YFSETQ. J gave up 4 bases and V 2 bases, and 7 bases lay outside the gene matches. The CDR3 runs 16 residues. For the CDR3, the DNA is TGCGCCAGCAGCTTAAGATTAGGACAGGGGGCCACTGAAGCTTTCTTT. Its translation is CASSLRLGQGATEAFF.

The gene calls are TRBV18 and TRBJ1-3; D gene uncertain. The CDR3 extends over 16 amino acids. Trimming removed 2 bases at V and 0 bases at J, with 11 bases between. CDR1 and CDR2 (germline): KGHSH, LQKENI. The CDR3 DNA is TGTGCCAGCTCACCAGCCGGGCCCCACTCTGGAAACACCATATATTTT. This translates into CASSPAGPHSGNTIYF.